The sequence of this T cell receptor (beta chain) was determined in a study of blood T cell repertoires in COVID-19. Overall study context: The samples span acute and convalescent COVID-19 from the United States, Italy and Spain. T cells, B-cell-depleted T cells, or PBMCs supplied cDNA or gDNA.

In the authors' workflow: Amplifying reference gene primers gave estimates of nucleated cell counts. Profiled with immunoSEQ multiplex PCR; TCRdb holds only in-frame clones, not every one. The V and J calls and clone size are taken from that table; D and trimming were inferred from the DNA. The sample has under 60,000 clones, roughly 77% seen once; the top ten hold around a fifth. This CDR3 comprises 15 residues. CDR1 is SGHDN, CDR2 FVKESK, per germline. J gave up 2 bases and V 8 bases, and 5 bases lay outside the gene matches. The genes are TRBV14 and TRBJ2-3; 12 positions match TRBD2. The sequence came from a human donor with active or convalescent COVID-19. The donor label of this sample is uncertain. Input material: peripheral blood. This chain's CDR3 is CASCSSGRVTDTQYF. DNA for the CDR3: TGTGCCAGCTGCTCTAGCGGGAGGGTCACAGATACGCAGTATTTT.